This paragraph reports one TCR beta chain. The antigen is not known. CDR3 length equals 14 residues. V lost 6 bases, J lost 4 bases, and 5 bases stayed unmatched. CDR1 is KGHSH and CDR2 is LQKENI in the germline V gene. This sample was taken from a study of cytomegalovirus exposure and HLA in healthy donors. Overall study context: The same platform as the approximately 640 first-cohort repertoires was used for the 120 validation repertoires, a later analysis reported. Study findings and constraints: First-cohort TCR clusters tended to co-occur in the 120 or so validation repertoires, a later analysis found. The authors listed 150 to 200 TCR beta chains as cytomegalovirus-associated. As was reported, the classifier diagnosed cytomegalovirus status with high specificity and sensitivity.

Repertoires were generated with immunoSEQ multiplex PCR, while TCRdb's copy carries only in-frame clones and drops some. The table records about 110,000 clones, roughly 84% of them present only once. Sequencing used PBMCs. The sequence was obtained from a woman aged 18-29 years in good health and CMV-seronegative. The chain is built from TRBV18 and TRBJ1-5, with TRBD1 matching over 8 bases. The CDR3 reads CASSLDRVNQPQHF. The DNA of the CDR3 is TGTGCCAGCTCCCTGGACAGGGTGAATCAGCCCCAGCATTTT.